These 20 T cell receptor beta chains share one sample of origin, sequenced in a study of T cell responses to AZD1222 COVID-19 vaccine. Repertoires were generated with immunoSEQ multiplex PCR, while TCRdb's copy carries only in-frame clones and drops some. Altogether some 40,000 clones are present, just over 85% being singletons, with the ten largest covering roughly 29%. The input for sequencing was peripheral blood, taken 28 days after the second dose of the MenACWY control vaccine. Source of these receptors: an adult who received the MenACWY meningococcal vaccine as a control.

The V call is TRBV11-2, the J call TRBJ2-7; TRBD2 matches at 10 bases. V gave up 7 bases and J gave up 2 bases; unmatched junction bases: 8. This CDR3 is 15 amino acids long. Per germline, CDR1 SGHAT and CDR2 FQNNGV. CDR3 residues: CASIHRTSGPYEQYF. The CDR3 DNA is TGTGCCAGCATCCACCGGACTAGCGGCCCCTACGAGCAGTACTTC.

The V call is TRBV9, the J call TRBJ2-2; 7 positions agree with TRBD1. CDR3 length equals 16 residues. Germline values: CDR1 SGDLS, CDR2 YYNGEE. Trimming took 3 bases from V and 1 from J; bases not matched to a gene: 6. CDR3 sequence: CASSATGTVNTGELFF. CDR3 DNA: TGTGCCAGCAGCGCAACCGGGACAGTGAACACCGGGGAGCTGTTTTTT.

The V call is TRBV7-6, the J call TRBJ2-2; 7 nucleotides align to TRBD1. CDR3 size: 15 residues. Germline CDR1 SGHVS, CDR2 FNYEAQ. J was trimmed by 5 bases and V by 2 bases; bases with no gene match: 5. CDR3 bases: TGTGCCAGCAGCTTAACCGGGACAGCTACCGGGGAGCTGTTTTTT. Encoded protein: CASSLTGTATGELFF.

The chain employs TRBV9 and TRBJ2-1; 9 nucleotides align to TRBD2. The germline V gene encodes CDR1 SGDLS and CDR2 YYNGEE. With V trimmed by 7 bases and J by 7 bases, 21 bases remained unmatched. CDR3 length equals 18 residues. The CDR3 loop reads CASQGGIGYGGRENEQFF. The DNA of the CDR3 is TGTGCCAGCCAAGGGGGCATTGGGTATGGCGGGAGGGAAAATGAGCAGTTCTTC.

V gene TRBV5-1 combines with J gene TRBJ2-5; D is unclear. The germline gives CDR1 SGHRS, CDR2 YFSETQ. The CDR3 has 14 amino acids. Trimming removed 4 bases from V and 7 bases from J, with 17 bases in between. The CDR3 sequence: CASSKEYSSGTQYF. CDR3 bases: TGCGCCAGCAGCAAAGAGTATTCGAGTGGGACCCAGTACTTC.

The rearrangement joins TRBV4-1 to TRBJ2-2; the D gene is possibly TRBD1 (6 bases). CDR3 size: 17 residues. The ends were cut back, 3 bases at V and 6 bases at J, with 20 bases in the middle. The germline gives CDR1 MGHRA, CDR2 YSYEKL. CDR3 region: CASSHESGQSSAGELFF. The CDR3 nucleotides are TGCGCCAGCAGCCACGAATCGGGACAAAGCTCAGCCGGGGAGCTGTTTTTT.

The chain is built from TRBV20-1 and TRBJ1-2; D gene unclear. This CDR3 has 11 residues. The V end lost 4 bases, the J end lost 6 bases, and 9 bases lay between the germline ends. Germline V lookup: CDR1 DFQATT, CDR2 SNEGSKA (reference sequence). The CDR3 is CSANTYNGYTF. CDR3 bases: TGCAGTGCTAACACCTATAATGGCTACACCTTC.

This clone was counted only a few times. CDR3 sequence (DNA): TGCAGTGCTAGTGGGACAGGAGGACTAGCGGGAGGGCCCTCCCTGGACATTCAGTACTTC. This encodes CSASGTGGLAGGPSLDIQYF. This chain connects TRBV20-1 to TRBJ2-4; TRBD2 matches 15 bases. CDR1 is DFQATT and CDR2 is SNEGSKA in the germline V gene (reference sequence). CDR3 size: 20 residues. V lost 3 bases, J lost 8 bases, and 20 bases stayed unmatched.

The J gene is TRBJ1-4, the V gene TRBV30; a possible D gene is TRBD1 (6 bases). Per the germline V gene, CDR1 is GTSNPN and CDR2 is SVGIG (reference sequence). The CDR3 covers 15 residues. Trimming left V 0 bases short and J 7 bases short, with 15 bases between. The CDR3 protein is CAWSVRLGAREKLFF. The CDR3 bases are TGTGCCTGGAGTGTAAGGTTGGGGGCTCGTGAAAAACTGTTTTTT. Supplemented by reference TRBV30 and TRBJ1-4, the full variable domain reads SQTIHQWPATLVQPVGSPLSLECTVEGTSNPNLYWYRQAAGRGLQLLFYSVGIGQISSEVPQNLSASRPQDRQFILSSKKLLLSDSGFYLCAWSVRLGAREKLFFGSGTQLSVL.

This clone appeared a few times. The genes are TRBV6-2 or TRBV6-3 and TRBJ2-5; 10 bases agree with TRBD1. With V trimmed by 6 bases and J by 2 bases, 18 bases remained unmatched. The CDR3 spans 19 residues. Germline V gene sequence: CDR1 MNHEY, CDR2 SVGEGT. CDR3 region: CASSPLGNDRGLGQETQYF. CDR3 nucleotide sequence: TGTGCCAGCAGCCCTCTAGGGAATGACAGGGGGCTGGGACAAGAGACCCAGTACTTC.

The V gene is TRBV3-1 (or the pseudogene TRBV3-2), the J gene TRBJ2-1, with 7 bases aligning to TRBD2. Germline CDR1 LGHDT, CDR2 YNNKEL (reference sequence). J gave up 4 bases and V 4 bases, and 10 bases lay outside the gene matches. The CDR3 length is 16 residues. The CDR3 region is CASSPGLVEPYNEQFF. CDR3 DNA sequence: TGTGCCAGCAGCCCCGGACTAGTAGAGCCTTACAATGAGCAGTTCTTC.

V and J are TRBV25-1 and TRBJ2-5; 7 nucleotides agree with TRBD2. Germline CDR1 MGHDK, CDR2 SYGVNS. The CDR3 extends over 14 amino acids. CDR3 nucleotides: TGTCCCCGCGGGAGCGTCCAAGGGGAAGAGACCCAGTACTTC. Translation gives CPRGSVQGEETQYF. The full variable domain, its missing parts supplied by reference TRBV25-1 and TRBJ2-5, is EADIYQTPRYLVIGTGKKITLECSQTMGHDKMYWYQQDPGMELHLIHYSYGVNSTEKGDLSSESTVSRIRTEHFPLTLESARPSHTSQYLCPRGSVQGEETQYFGPGTRLLVL.

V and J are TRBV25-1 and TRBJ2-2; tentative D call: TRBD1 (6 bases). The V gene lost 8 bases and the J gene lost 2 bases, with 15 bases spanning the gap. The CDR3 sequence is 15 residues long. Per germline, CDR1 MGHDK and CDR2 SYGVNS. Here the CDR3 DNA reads TGTGCCAGCCGAGGACAGCATTACAACACCGGGGAGCTGTTTTTT. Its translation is CASRGQHYNTGELFF.

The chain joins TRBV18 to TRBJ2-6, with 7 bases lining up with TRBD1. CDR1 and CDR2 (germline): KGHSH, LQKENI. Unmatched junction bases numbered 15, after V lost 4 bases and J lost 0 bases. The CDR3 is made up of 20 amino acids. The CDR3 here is CASSLTGPGQQISGANVLTF. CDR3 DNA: TGTGCCAGCTCACTAACCGGGCCGGGACAGCAAATCTCTGGGGCCAACGTCCTGACTTTC.

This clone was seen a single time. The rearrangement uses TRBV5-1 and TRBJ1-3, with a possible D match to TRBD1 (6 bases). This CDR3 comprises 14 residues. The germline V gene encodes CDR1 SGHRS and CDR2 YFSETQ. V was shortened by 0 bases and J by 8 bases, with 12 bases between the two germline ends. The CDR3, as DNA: TGCGCCAGCAGCTTGGTGGGGGCGCGTGACACCATATATTTT. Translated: CASSLVGARDTIYF.

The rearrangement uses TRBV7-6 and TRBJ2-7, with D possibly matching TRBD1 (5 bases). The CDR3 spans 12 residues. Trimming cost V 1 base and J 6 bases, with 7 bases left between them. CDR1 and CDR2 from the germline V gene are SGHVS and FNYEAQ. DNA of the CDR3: TGTGCCAGCAGCTTAGGGGGCGGCGAGCAGTACTTC. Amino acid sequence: CASSLGGGEQYF.

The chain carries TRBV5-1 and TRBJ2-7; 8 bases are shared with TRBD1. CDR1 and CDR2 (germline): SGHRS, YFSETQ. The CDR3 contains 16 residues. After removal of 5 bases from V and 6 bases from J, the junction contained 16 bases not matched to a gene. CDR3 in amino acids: CASSQDRGSSSGEQYF. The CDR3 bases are TGCGCCAGCAGTCAAGACAGGGGTTCGTCTTCGGGCGAGCAGTACTTC.

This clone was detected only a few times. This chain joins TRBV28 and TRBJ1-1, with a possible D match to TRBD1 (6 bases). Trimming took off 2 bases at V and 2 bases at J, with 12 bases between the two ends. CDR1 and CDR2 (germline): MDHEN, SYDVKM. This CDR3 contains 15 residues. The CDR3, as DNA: TGTGCCAGCAGTTTACTTCGGACAGTAAACACTGAAGCTTTCTTT. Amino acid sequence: CASSLLRTVNTEAFF.

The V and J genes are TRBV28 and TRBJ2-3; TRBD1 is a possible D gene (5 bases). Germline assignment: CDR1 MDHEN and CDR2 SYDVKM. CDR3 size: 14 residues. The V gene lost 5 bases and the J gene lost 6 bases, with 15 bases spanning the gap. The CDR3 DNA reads TGTGCCAGCAGTCTTAACAGGTTGCAGGATACGCAGTATTTT. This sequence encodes CASSLNRLQDTQYF.

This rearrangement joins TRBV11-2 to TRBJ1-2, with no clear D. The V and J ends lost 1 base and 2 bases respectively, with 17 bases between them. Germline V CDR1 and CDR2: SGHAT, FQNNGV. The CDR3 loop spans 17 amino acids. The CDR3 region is CASSLGRLPRTNYGYTF. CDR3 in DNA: TGTGCCAGCAGCTTAGGGCGTCTCCCACGCACCAACTATGGCTACACCTTC.